The sequence of this TCR beta chain was determined in a study of human T cells and chemical hapten exposure. For the library, individual cDNA molecules each received unique molecular identifiers. TCRdb fed the RACE reads into MiXCR, producing one record per CDR3 protein. Found here are 330,000 or so distinct CDR3 sequences, about 6.9% of them singletons; the top ten hold about 5%. The V end lost 2 bases, the J end lost 2 bases, and 12 bases lay between the germline ends. CDR1 is SNHLY and CDR2 is FYNNEI in the germline V gene. This CDR3 comprises 15 residues. Indicated time point: patch test 2, 6 weeks after DPC sensitization. Specified treatment: therapeutic diphenylcyclopropenone sensitization with weekly scalp DPC. This clonotype was recorded at least ten times.

The receptor was isolated from a woman under 30 with alopecia areata. Some clones in this sample may be carry-over from other donors' samples. Sample: whole blood, taken in connection with sensitization to the hapten diphenylcyclopropenone (DPC). V is TRBV2 and J is TRBJ1-2, with no clear D. The CDR3 region is CASSERAEGNYGYTF. For the CDR3, the DNA is TGTGCCAGCAGTGAACGGGCCGAAGGAAACTATGGCTACACCTTC.